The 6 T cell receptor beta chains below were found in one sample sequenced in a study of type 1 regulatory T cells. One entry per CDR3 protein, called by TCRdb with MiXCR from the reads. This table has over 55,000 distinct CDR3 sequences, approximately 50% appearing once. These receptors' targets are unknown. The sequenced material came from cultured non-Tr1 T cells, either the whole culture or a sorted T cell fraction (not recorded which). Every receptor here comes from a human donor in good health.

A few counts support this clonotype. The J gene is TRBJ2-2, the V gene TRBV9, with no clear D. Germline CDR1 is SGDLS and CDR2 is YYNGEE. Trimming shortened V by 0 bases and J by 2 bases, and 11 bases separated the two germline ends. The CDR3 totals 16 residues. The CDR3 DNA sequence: TGTGCCAGCAGCGTAGGGGCAGGATTTAACACCGGGGAGCTGTTTTTT. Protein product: CASSVGAGFNTGELFF.

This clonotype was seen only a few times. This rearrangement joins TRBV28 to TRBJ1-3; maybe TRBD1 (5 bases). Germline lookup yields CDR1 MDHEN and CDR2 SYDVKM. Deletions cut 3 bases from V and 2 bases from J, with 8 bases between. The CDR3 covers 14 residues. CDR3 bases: TGTGCCAGCAGTTTGGCCAGGGCTGGAAACACCATATATTTT. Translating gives CASSLARAGNTIYF.

The CDR3 loop reads CASSFTTAKGYTGELFF. Here the CDR3 DNA reads TGTGCCAGCAGCTTTACAACAGCAAAGGGATACACCGGGGAGCTGTTTTTT. The V and J genes are TRBV7-8 and TRBJ2-2; D call uncertain. The CDR3 covers 17 residues. The germline gives CDR1 SGHVS, CDR2 FQNEAQ. Trimming removed 3 bases from V and 3 bases from J, with 17 bases in between.

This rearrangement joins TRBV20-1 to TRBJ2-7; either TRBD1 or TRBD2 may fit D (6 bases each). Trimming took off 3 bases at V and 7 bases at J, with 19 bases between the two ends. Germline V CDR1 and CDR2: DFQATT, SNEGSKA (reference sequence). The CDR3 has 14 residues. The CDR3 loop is CSASRAGEVGEQYF. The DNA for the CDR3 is TGCAGTGCTAGTAGGGCAGGGGAGGTCGGAGAGCAGTACTTC.

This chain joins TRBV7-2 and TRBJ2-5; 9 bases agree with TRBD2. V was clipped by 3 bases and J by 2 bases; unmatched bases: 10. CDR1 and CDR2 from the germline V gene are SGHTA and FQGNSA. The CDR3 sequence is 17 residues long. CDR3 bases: TGTGCCAGCAGCTTTGGGCTAGCGGGGAGACAACAAGAGACCCAGTACTTC. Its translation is CASSFGLAGRQQETQYF.

Written as DNA, the CDR3 is TGCGCCAGCGGTGATGGTCGGCCGACGTACAATGAGCAGTTCTTC. Encoded protein: CASGDGRPTYNEQFF. The chain recombines TRBV5-1 with TRBJ2-1; D is undetermined. This CDR3 spans 15 amino acids. The germline V and J ends were trimmed by 7 bases and 4 bases, with 18 bases remaining between them. Germline V gene lookup returns CDR1 SGHRS and CDR2 YFSETQ.